This T cell receptor (beta chain) was identified in a study of blood T cell repertoires in COVID-19. TCRdb's copy holds only in-frame clones and misses some; the assay was immunoSEQ multiplex PCR. The sample includes roughly 80,000 clones, over 70% of them seen just once. Germline CDR1 KGHSH, CDR2 LQKENI. The CDR3 runs 14 residues. Between the trimmed V and J ends, which lost 0 bases and 6 bases, there was a span of 11 bases. The TCR comes from a man aged 50-59 years with acute or convalescent COVID-19. Sequences were obtained from peripheral blood. The rearrangement joins TRBV18 to TRBJ1-1; D not certain. CDR3 in DNA: TGTGCCAGCTCACCACCAACAGATCGCGCTGAAGCTTTCTTT. Translation: CASSPPTDRAEAFF. The entire variable domain, with the rest obtained from reference TRBV18 and TRBJ1-1, is as follows: NAGVMQNPRHLVRRRGQEARLRCSPMKGHSHVYWYRQLPEEGLKFMVYLQKENIIDESGMPKERFSAEFPKEGPSILRIQQVVRGDSAAYFCASSPPTDRAEAFFGQGTRLTVV.